This T cell receptor beta chain was sequenced in a study of Graves' ophthalmopathy and Graves' hyperthyroidism. General study findings and limits: Separation of ophthalmopathy from stable hyperthyroidism was achieved by a 13-signature model, at approximately 87% sensitivity and just over 80% specificity.

Ophthalmopathy donors showed moderate-to-severe activity, CAS ≥3, NOSPECS ≥4 and a duration under 3 months. No donor had other autoimmune disease, uncontrolled infection, pregnancy or lactation. PBMCs were isolated from an approximately 10 ml sample of fresh peripheral blood. A note on this clonotype: Its antigen is not identified. Germline and junction disagree at one end, which may indicate a read error.

TCR beta CDR3 regions were amplified from RNA transcripts. Following a first-round RT-PCR that used HTBI primers, a second-round multiplex PCR was carried out. Using its own MiXCR run on the multiplex PCR reads, TCRdb lists one record per CDR3 protein. The profile shows 200,000 to 250,000 distinct CDR3 sequences, 45% to 55% of them singletons. CDR3 length: 16 residues. The germline gives CDR1 SGDLS, CDR2 YYNGEE. The chain carries TRBV9 and TRBJ2-7; 13 nucleotides line up with TRBD2. The receptor's source is an adult man with Graves' ophthalmopathy. The sequenced material came from peripheral blood. CDR3 sequence reads: CASSPGLAGVAPEQYF. The DNA for the CDR3 is TGCGCCAGCAGCCCCGGACTAGCGGGAGTTGCCCCCGAGCAGTACTTC.